The 32 T cell receptor beta chains below all came from one sample that was sequenced in a study of control samples from healthy donors and cancer patients. The method was immunoSEQ multiplex PCR; TCRdb's version includes in-frame clones alone and lacks a portion of them. The sample consists of approximately 130,000 clones, approximately 87% of them appearing once. The sequencing sample was made of blood. The receptors shown here come from a man aged 25-45 years in good health.

The sample holds one count of this clone. The V and J genes are TRBV13 and TRBJ1-2, with TRBD1 matching 7 bases. This CDR3 region has 15 residues. Losses at the gene ends were 0 bases for V and 5 bases for J; bases not matched to a gene: 6. Germline CDR1 is PRHDT and CDR2 is FYEKMQ (reference sequence). CDR3: CASSLGTGSVYGYTF. In DNA, the CDR3 is TGTGCCAGCAGCTTAGGGACAGGGAGCGTATATGGCTACACCTTC.

This clone has just one count. This rearrangement joins TRBV19 to TRBJ2-3; 12 nucleotides line up with TRBD1. V trimming: 9 bases; J trimming: 8 bases; junction bases outside the gene matches: 9. Per the germline V gene, CDR1 is LNHDA and CDR2 is SQIVND (reference sequence). This CDR3 comprises 14 residues. The CDR3 DNA reads TGTGCCAGCCGAGGGACAGGGGGCGTAGGTACGCAGTATTTT. Amino acids: CASRGTGGVGTQYF.

V usage is TRBV5-1 and J usage is TRBJ1-6; maybe TRBD1 (6 bases). This CDR3 is 15 amino acids long. V was clipped by 0 bases and J by 8 bases, with 12 bases between them. CDR1 is SGHRS, CDR2 YFSETQ, per germline. The CDR3 reads CASSLEGRGDSPLHF. The CDR3 DNA sequence: TGCGCCAGCAGCTTGGAGGGCAGGGGCGATTCACCCCTCCACTTT.

This clone was observed once. The J gene is TRBJ2-7, the V gene TRBV18; D not certain. Germline V gene lookup returns CDR1 KGHSH and CDR2 LQKENI. Trimming shortened V by 4 bases and J by 3 bases, and 7 bases separated the two germline ends. The CDR3 runs to 12 residues. Written as DNA, the CDR3 is TGTGCCAGCTCACTGGACGGCTACGAGCAGTACGTC. Its protein product is CASSLDGYEQYV.

The CDR3 loop is CASRQGVGTEAFF. The CDR3 DNA sequence: TGTGCCAGCAGACAGGGAGTGGGCACTGAAGCTTTCTTT. The chain carries TRBV12-3 or TRBV12-4 and TRBJ1-1; possible D gene TRBD1, 6 bases. V dropped 6 bases and J dropped 4 bases, with 12 bases sitting between them. The CDR3 loop spans 13 amino acids.

A few counts support this clone. The chain joins TRBV5-8 to TRBJ1-6; tentative D call: TRBD1 (5 bases). CDR1 and CDR2 (germline): SGHTS, YDEGEE. The ends were cut back, 0 bases at V and 11 bases at J, with 12 bases in the middle. The CDR3 extends over 14 amino acids. The CDR3 is CASSLGGAGTPLHF. The CDR3 region has the DNA TGTGCCAGCAGCTTGGGAGGGGCAGGGACACCCCTCCACTTT.

The V call is TRBV18, the J call TRBJ2-7; TRBD2 is a possible D gene (6 bases). CDR1 is KGHSH, CDR2 LQKENI, per germline. The V and J ends lost 4 bases and 5 bases respectively, with 15 bases between them. CDR3 length: 14 residues. CDR3 loop: CASSLLGGLNEQYV. CDR3 DNA: TGTGCCAGCTCACTTCTCGGAGGGCTGAACGAGCAGTACGTC.

As for this clone: Other DNA sequences from this sample encode an identical CDR3 as well. This CDR3 reads CASSVGSLNTEAFF. CDR3 in DNA: TGTGCCAGCAGCGTAGGGTCTCTGAACACTGAAGCTTTCTTT. V usage is TRBV9 and J usage is TRBJ1-1; D gene ambiguous. The ends were cut back, 0 bases at V and 0 bases at J, with 6 bases in the middle. The CDR3 is 14 amino acids. Per the germline V gene, CDR1 is SGDLS and CDR2 is YYNGEE.

The chain recombines TRBV28 with TRBJ1-2; TRBD1 matches 8 bases. This CDR3 is built from 15 residues. Germline CDR1 MDHEN, CDR2 SYDVKM. After removal of 4 bases from V and 5 bases from J, the junction contained 9 bases not matched to a gene. CDR3 DNA: TGTGCCAGCAGTTCAACCGGGACAGGTGTTTATGGCTACACCTTC. It encodes CASSSTGTGVYGYTF.

This clone was seen once. This chain uses TRBV27 with TRBJ1-1; D is possibly TRBD1 (5 bases). The CDR3 runs to 13 residues. Germline loops: CDR1 MNHEY, CDR2 SMNVEV (reference sequence). Trimming took off 10 bases at V and 5 bases at J, with 17 bases between the two ends. The CDR3 DNA reads TGTGCCACTTTGGCTGCGGGGGGGACTGAAGCTTTCTTT. It encodes CATLAAGGTEAFF.

This chain uses TRBV5-6 with TRBJ1-5; D possibly corresponds to TRBD1 (5 bases). CDR3 length: 15 residues. The ends were cut back, 6 bases at V and 0 bases at J, with 13 bases in the middle. The germline CDR1 and CDR2 sequences are SGHDT and YYEEEE. The CDR3 region is CASKLGGVSNQPQHF. In DNA, the CDR3 is TGTGCCAGCAAGCTTGGGGGGGTTAGCAATCAGCCCCAGCATTTT.

The rearrangement uses TRBV18 and TRBJ2-5, with no clear D. Trimming shortened V by 0 bases and J by 1 base, and 6 bases separated the two germline ends. Germline CDR1 reads KGHSH; CDR2 reads LQKENI. There are 14 residues in the CDR3. CDR3 nucleotides: TGTGCCAGCTCACCACCACAAGTCCAAGAGACCCAGTACTTC. Translating gives CASSPPQVQETQYF.

The rearrangement uses TRBV6-1 and TRBJ1-1; D call uncertain. This CDR3 spans 12 amino acids. Germline V gene data show CDR1 as MNHNS and CDR2 as SASEGT. Trimming removed 2 bases from V and 8 bases from J, with 9 bases in between. CDR3 amino acids: CASSESVGEAFF. CDR3 DNA: TGTGCCAGCAGTGAATCAGTCGGAGAAGCTTTCTTT.

In this sample, this clone turned up once. The CDR3 sequence: CASSDYAGGTANEKLFF. As DNA, the CDR3 is TGTGCCAGCAGTGATTACGCAGGAGGGACGGCTAATGAAAAACTGTTTTTT. The V call is TRBV6-1, the J call TRBJ1-4, with D tentatively TRBD1 (5 bases). Germline V gives CDR1 MNHNS, CDR2 SASEGT. The CDR3 sequence is 17 residues long. V shed 3 bases and J shed 3 bases, with 17 bases lying between them.

This CDR3 is CASSLFSQDFNQPQHF. CDR3 nucleotides: TGTGCCAGCAGCTTGTTTTCCCAGGACTTCAATCAGCCCCAGCATTTT. The chain combines TRBV5-6 with TRBJ1-5, with D hard to call. Trimming took 1 base from V and 3 from J, leaving 14 bases between them. The CDR3 runs 16 residues. The germline V gene encodes CDR1 SGHDT and CDR2 YYEEEE.

This clone was seen only once. The chain recombines TRBV24-1 with TRBJ1-1; no clear D. The V gene's germline CDR1 is KGHDR and CDR2 SFDVKD. This CDR3 is built from 12 residues. Trimming removed 4 bases at V and 11 bases at J, with 13 bases between. CDR3: CATSDFRGWAFF. The CDR3 nucleotides are TGTGCCACCAGTGACTTCCGCGGTTGGGCTTTCTTT.

The chain couples TRBV19 to TRBJ1-1; D gene uncertain. The CDR3 sequence is 14 residues long. The V gene's germline CDR1 is LNHDA and CDR2 SQIVND (reference sequence). Trimming stripped 1 base from V and 1 base from J, with 7 bases between. CDR3 residues: CASSIGGTNTEAFF. The CDR3 coding sequence is TGTGCCAGTAGTATAGGCGGAACGAACACTGAAGCTTTCTTT.

This rearrangement joins TRBV10-2 to TRBJ2-2, with 8 bases aligning to TRBD2. V trimming: 11 bases; J trimming: 1 base; junction bases outside the gene matches: 6. Per germline, CDR1 WSHSY and CDR2 SAAADI. The CDR3 is 14 amino acids. The CDR3 nucleotides read TGCGCCTCGGGAGGGTTATTGAACACCGGGGAGCTGTTTTTT. Amino acids: CASGGLLNTGELFF.

V usage is TRBV19 and J usage is TRBJ2-6; TRBD1 is a possible D gene (5 bases). Germline V lookup: CDR1 LNHDA, CDR2 SQIVND (reference sequence). This CDR3 is built from 17 residues. Trimming pared 5 bases from V and 0 bases from J, leaving 14 bases between. Here the CDR3 reads CASSPLPDSSGANVLTF. CDR3 in DNA: TGTGCCAGTAGTCCCCTACCAGACAGCTCTGGGGCCAACGTCCTGACTTTC.

V and J are TRBV7-3 and TRBJ2-2, with D perhaps TRBD1 (6 bases). Trimming removed 5 bases from V and 7 bases from J, with 14 bases in between. The CDR3 covers 14 residues. Germline values: CDR1 SGHTA, CDR2 FQGTGA. As DNA, the CDR3 is TGTGCCAGCAGCCACCCGGACAGCCGCGGGGAGCTGTTTTTT. It codes for CASSHPDSRGELFF.

This chain uses TRBV11-2 with TRBJ2-3, with TRBD1 identical over 8 bases. J lost 1 base, V lost 3 bases, and 3 bases had no gene match. This CDR3 comprises 15 residues. Germline CDR1 is SGHAT and CDR2 is FQNNGV. CDR3: CASSFNRGGTDTQYF. The CDR3 DNA is TGTGCCAGCAGCTTTAACAGGGGGGGCACAGATACGCAGTATTTT. Looking up the rest from reference TRBV11-2 and TRBJ2-3 gives the full variable domain: EAGVAQSPRYKIIEKRQSVAFWCNPISGHATLYWYQQILGQGPKLLIQFQNNGVVDDSQLPKDRFSAERLKGVDSTLKIQPAKLEDSAVYLCASSFNRGGTDTQYFGPGTRLTVL.

The rearrangement uses TRBV11-3 and TRBJ1-1; D is uncertain. V lost 4 bases to trimming and J lost 4 bases, with 13 bases between them. CDR1 is SGHNT and CDR2 is YENEEA in the germline V gene. The CDR3 sequence is 14 residues long. CDR3 sequence (DNA): TGTGCCAGCAGCTCAGTTCTAACCCTCACTGAAGCTTTCTTT. Protein sequence: CASSSVLTLTEAFF.

V is TRBV10-3 and J is TRBJ1-2, with D hard to call. Germline V CDR1 and CDR2: ENHRY, SYGVKD. Trimming took 7 bases from V and 2 from J, leaving 11 bases between them. There are 13 residues in the CDR3. In DNA form, the CDR3 reads TGTGCCATCAAGACTGGACGGAACTATGGCTACACCTTC. Translated, it gives CAIKTGRNYGYTF.

The genes are TRBV7-2 and TRBJ1-1; 8 bases match TRBD1. CDR1 SGHTA and CDR2 FQGNSA come from the germline V gene. J lost 4 bases, V lost 4 bases, and 2 bases had no gene match. The CDR3 length is 13 residues. CDR3 sequence reads: CASSSQGATEAFF. The CDR3 nucleotides read TGTGCCAGCAGCTCGCAGGGGGCCACTGAAGCTTTCTTT.

CDR3 sequence reads: CASSASGTGWETQYF. The CDR3 DNA follows: TGTGCCAGCAGTGCGAGTGGGACAGGGTGGGAGACCCAGTACTTC. The V gene is TRBV2, the J gene TRBJ2-5; 9 bases map to TRBD1. CDR3 length: 15 residues. The junction had 8 bases not matched to a gene; V was cut back by 4 bases and J by 5 bases. Germline values: CDR1 SNHLY, CDR2 FYNNEI.

The V and J genes are TRBV10-3 and TRBJ1-4, with 7 nucleotides matching TRBD1. V shed 2 bases and J 5 bases; nucleotides not matched to a gene: 5. Germline V gene data show CDR1 as ENHRY and CDR2 as SYGVKD. CDR3 size: 15 residues. The CDR3 region is CAISERQGVNEKLFF. CDR3 DNA: TGTGCCATCAGTGAGAGACAGGGTGTGAATGAAAAACTGTTTTTT.

The J gene is TRBJ1-2, the V gene TRBV9; a weak D match, TRBD1 (6 bases). Germline assignment: CDR1 SGDLS and CDR2 YYNGEE. Trimming took 4 bases from V and 6 from J, leaving 13 bases between them. CDR3 size: 13 residues. CDR3: CASSPRQAHGYTF. CDR3 sequence (DNA): TGTGCCAGCAGCCCACGACAGGCCCATGGCTACACCTTC.

The J gene is TRBJ2-1, the V gene TRBV5-1, with 11 bases matching TRBD2. From germline, CDR1 is SGHRS and CDR2 YFSETQ. This CDR3 is 13 amino acids long. Losses at the gene ends were 4 bases for V and 10 bases for J; bases not matched to a gene: 4. Here the CDR3 DNA reads TGCGCCAGCAGCCGGGCTAGCGGGGGGGAGCAGTTCTTC. Amino acids: CASSRASGGEQFF.

This sequence joins TRBV6-5 and TRBJ2-4; no firm D call. Germline-derived CDR1 and CDR2 are MNHEY and SVGAGI. V was trimmed by 7 bases and J by 0 bases, leaving 13 bases between them. CDR3 length: 15 amino acids. The CDR3 DNA follows: TGTGCCAGCAATATTAACAGTGAAGCCAAAAACATTCAGTACTTC. Its protein product is CASNINSEAKNIQYF.

The chain employs TRBV5-5 and TRBJ2-2, with D possibly matching TRBD2 (5 bases). V was clipped by 0 bases and J by 3 bases, with 9 bases between them. The CDR3 is 15 residues long. Germline CDR1 reads SGHKS; CDR2 reads YYEKEE (reference sequence). The chain's CDR3 is CASSLVGEDTGELFF. The CDR3, as DNA: TGTGCCAGCAGCTTGGTCGGGGAAGACACCGGGGAGCTGTTTTTT.

This clone was picked up one time. The chain recombines TRBV7-2 with TRBJ2-3; tentative D call: TRBD2 (6 bases). The germline V and J ends were trimmed by 3 bases and 6 bases, with 10 bases remaining between them. CDR1 and CDR2 from the germline V gene are SGHTA and FQGNSA. The CDR3 totals 13 residues. The CDR3 DNA follows: TGTGCCAGCAGCTTCGTTCTAGCGGATACGCAGTATTTT. Amino acid sequence: CASSFVLADTQYF. The full variable domain, completed using reference TRBV7-2 and TRBJ2-3, is GAGVSQSPSNKVTEKGKDVELRCDPISGHTALYWYRQSLGQGLEFLIYFQGNSAPDKSGLPSDRFSAERTGGSVSTLTIQRTQQEDSAVYLCASSFVLADTQYFGPGTRLTVL.

The rearrangement joins TRBV15 to TRBJ2-3, with 7 bases that match TRBD2. The CDR3 extends over 15 amino acids. In germline, CDR1 is LNHNV, CDR2 YYDKDF (reference sequence). After removal of 0 bases from V and 3 bases from J, the junction contained 3 bases not matched to a gene. DNA of the CDR3: TGTGCCACCAGCAGAGATTACGGGGGGACAGATACGCAGTATTTT. Amino acid sequence: CATSRDYGGTDTQYF. Using reference TRBV15 and TRBJ2-3 for the parts outside the CDR3, the full variable domain is DAMVIQNPRYQVTQFGKPVTLSCSQTLNHNVMYWYQQKSSQAPKLLFHYYDKDFNNEADTPDNFQSRRPNTSFCFLDIRSPGLGDTAMYLCATSRDYGGTDTQYFGPGTRLTVL.